The table lists the clone carrying this T cell receptor beta chain with a few counts. As yet, its antigen is unknown. This record belongs to a study of lymphopenia after photon versus proton radiotherapy. The study's findings and limits: Relative stability marked proton patients; photon patients lost diversity and naive cells.

The CDR3 contains 14 residues. Per germline, CDR1 SGHTA and CDR2 FQGNSA. V lost 4 bases to trimming and J lost 0 bases, with 7 bases between them. The table came from immunoSEQ multiplex PCR; TCRdb's copy has only in-frame clones and leaves some out. The data contain more than 20,000 clones, 75% to 90% of them singletons. The rearrangement links TRBV7-2 to TRBJ1-3, with D possibly TRBD1 on 5 matching bases. The origin of this receptor is a man in his forties with gastric cancer. The sequencing here drew on peripheral blood, taken from a patient treated with photon-based radiotherapy. In DNA form, the CDR3 reads TGTGCCAGCAGCTCAGGGATCTCTGGAAACACCATATATTTT. Protein: CASSSGISGNTIYF.